Listed below are T cell receptor beta chains from one sample, sequenced in a study of blood T cell repertoires in COVID-19. TCRdb keeps only in-frame clones here, not all; method: immunoSEQ multiplex PCR. The sample lists 20,000 to 25,000 clones, about 80% occurring once. The sequenced material came from peripheral blood. Receptors were obtained from a man aged 65 to 85 with acute or convalescent COVID-19. CDR3s include the opening cysteine and the closing phenylalanine or tryptophan. Fields, in order: CDR3 DNA, CDR3 protein, clone size, J gene, V gene, D gene. A D gene is named only where the DNA matches it firmly. Only some rows state a clone size, as once, few, many or a class for expanded clones.

cdr3_nt: TGTGCCAGCAGCTTGGCCACAGGGGGCACTGAAGCTTTCTTT
cdr3_aa: CASSLATGGTEAFF
clone_size: -
j_call: TRBJ1-1
v_call: TRBV5-4
d_call: TRBD1

cdr3_nt: TGTGCCAGCAGTTACTCGAAGGCTAGCGGCTTAGGGAAAGAGACCCAGTACTTC
cdr3_aa: CASSYSKASGLGKETQYF
clone_size: -
j_call: TRBJ2-5
v_call: TRBV6-2/TRBV6-3
d_call: TRBD2

cdr3_nt: TGTGCCAGCAGTCGACTAGCGGGAGAGGCGGGTGAGCAGTTCTTC
cdr3_aa: CASSRLAGEAGEQFF
clone_size: -
j_call: TRBJ2-1
v_call: TRBV2
d_call: TRBD2

cdr3_nt: TGTGCCAGTAGTAAACGGACAGGGGGCTTCGCTAATGAAAAACTGTTTTTT
cdr3_aa: CASSKRTGGFANEKLFF
clone_size: -
j_call: TRBJ1-4
v_call: TRBV19
d_call: TRBD1

cdr3_nt: TGTGCCAGTAGTATACTAGCGGGTAGCTCCTACAATGAGCAGTTCTTC
cdr3_aa: CASSILAGSSYNEQFF
clone_size: -
j_call: TRBJ2-1
v_call: TRBV19
d_call: TRBD2

cdr3_nt: TGCGCCAGCAGTGAGAGCTGCCGGGATAAGAACACCGGGGAGCTGTTTTTT
cdr3_aa: CASSESCRDKNTGELFF
clone_size: -
j_call: TRBJ2-2
v_call: TRBV10-1
d_call: -

cdr3_nt: TGTGCCTGGGATAGCGGGAGGGTTTCCTACGAGCAGTACTTC
cdr3_aa: CAWDSGRVSYEQYF
clone_size: -
j_call: TRBJ2-7
v_call: TRBV30
d_call: TRBD2

cdr3_nt: TGTGCCAGCAGCTTAGATATTACAGGTGTCTACGAGCAGTACTTC
cdr3_aa: CASSLDITGVYEQYF
clone_size: once
j_call: TRBJ2-7
v_call: TRBV11-2
d_call: -

cdr3_nt: TGTGCCAGCAGCCTATCACAGGGGGCTGGTGGGGCCAACGTCCTGACTTTC
cdr3_aa: CASSLSQGAGGANVLTF
clone_size: -
j_call: TRBJ2-6
v_call: TRBV7-2
d_call: TRBD1

cdr3_nt: TGTGCCAGCAGCTCTGACAGGGTTCGGCATTCACCCCTCCACTTT
cdr3_aa: CASSSDRVRHSPLHF
clone_size: -
j_call: TRBJ1-6
v_call: TRBV5-8
d_call: TRBD1

cdr3_nt: TGTGCCATCCCGACAGGGAGGAACACCGGGGAGCTGTTTTTT
cdr3_aa: CAIPTGRNTGELFF
clone_size: -
j_call: TRBJ2-2
v_call: TRBV6-6
d_call: TRBD1

cdr3_nt: TGTGCCAGCAGCTCTGGCGGTTGGGAAAAACTGTTTTTT
cdr3_aa: CASSSGGWEKLFF
clone_size: -
j_call: TRBJ1-4
v_call: TRBV5-6
d_call: -

cdr3_nt: TGCAGCGTTGGGACAGGGGGAACTGAAGCTTTCTTT
cdr3_aa: CSVGTGGTEAFF
clone_size: -
j_call: TRBJ1-1
v_call: TRBV29-1
d_call: TRBD1

cdr3_nt: TGTGCCAGCAGTGCCGTGCCAGGACTCCATGTGTCGCCCCAGCATTTT
cdr3_aa: CASSAVPGLHVSPQHF
clone_size: -
j_call: TRBJ1-5
v_call: TRBV6-2/TRBV6-3
d_call: -

cdr3_nt: TGTGCCTGGGACCGACAGGGGACCTGGGGAAACACCATATATTTT
cdr3_aa: CAWDRQGTWGNTIYF
clone_size: -
j_call: TRBJ1-3
v_call: TRBV30
d_call: TRBD1

cdr3_nt: TGTGCCAGCAGCGCGACAGGGGGCTGGAGCACTGAAGCTTTCTTT
cdr3_aa: CASSATGGWSTEAFF
clone_size: -
j_call: TRBJ1-1
v_call: TRBV5-5
d_call: TRBD1

cdr3_nt: TGCGCCAGCAGCTTGGGGCAGGGTGGCGACACTGAAGCTTTCTTT
cdr3_aa: CASSLGQGGDTEAFF
clone_size: few
j_call: TRBJ1-1
v_call: TRBV5-1
d_call: -

cdr3_nt: TGTGCCAGCAGCCTAGGGGGGGGCCAAGAGACCCAGTACTTC
cdr3_aa: CASSLGGGQETQYF
clone_size: -
j_call: TRBJ2-5
v_call: TRBV7-3
d_call: -

cdr3_nt: TGTGCCACCAGTGATGTGGGGGGTAGGAAGTCCTACAATGAGCAGTTCTTC
cdr3_aa: CATSDVGGRKSYNEQFF
clone_size: -
j_call: TRBJ2-1
v_call: TRBV24-1
d_call: -

cdr3_nt: TGCGCCAGCACCCCAGGTGGCACCCGGGGGGAGACCCAGTACTTC
cdr3_aa: CASTPGGTRGETQYF
clone_size: -
j_call: TRBJ2-5
v_call: TRBV5-1
d_call: -

cdr3_nt: TGTGCCAGCAGCGAAACTAGCGGCGCCAACACCGGGGAGCTGTTTTTT
cdr3_aa: CASSETSGANTGELFF
clone_size: -
j_call: TRBJ2-2
v_call: TRBV7-2
d_call: TRBD2

cdr3_nt: TGTGCCAGCAGCTCCGGACAGGCCCTCAATTCACCCCTCCACTTT
cdr3_aa: CASSSGQALNSPLHF
clone_size: -
j_call: TRBJ1-6
v_call: TRBV7-8
d_call: TRBD1

cdr3_nt: TGCGCCAGCAGCCCCTCGGGGGATCGGTGGTCACCCCTCCACTTT
cdr3_aa: CASSPSGDRWSPLHF
clone_size: -
j_call: TRBJ1-6
v_call: TRBV23-1
d_call: -

cdr3_nt: TGTGCCAGCAGCCCGACAGGGGTCATGAACACTGAAGCTTTCTTT
cdr3_aa: CASSPTGVMNTEAFF
clone_size: -
j_call: TRBJ1-1
v_call: TRBV7-3
d_call: TRBD1

cdr3_nt: TGTGCCAGCAGCCCGACTGGGTCCCTGGGCTACACCTTC
cdr3_aa: CASSPTGSLGYTF
clone_size: -
j_call: TRBJ1-2
v_call: TRBV6-2/TRBV6-3
d_call: -

cdr3_nt: TGTGCCAGCAGTGACCGACAGGGGAATAATTCACCCCTCCACTTT
cdr3_aa: CASSDRQGNNSPLHF
clone_size: -
j_call: TRBJ1-6
v_call: TRBV2
d_call: TRBD1

cdr3_nt: TGCGCCAGCAGCAACTTTAATTCACCCCTCCACTTT
cdr3_aa: CASSNFNSPLHF
clone_size: -
j_call: TRBJ1-6
v_call: TRBV10-1
d_call: -

cdr3_nt: TGTGCCAGCAGCTGGTTGCAGGGTTCACCCCTCCACTTT
cdr3_aa: CASSWLQGSPLHF
clone_size: -
j_call: TRBJ1-6
v_call: TRBV7-2
d_call: -

cdr3_nt: TGTGCCAGCAGTTCCGGGGACAGGGGGGGTCAGCCCCAGCATTTT
cdr3_aa: CASSSGDRGGQPQHF
clone_size: -
j_call: TRBJ1-5
v_call: TRBV6-5
d_call: TRBD1

cdr3_nt: TGCGCCAGCAGCCAAGATCGGTATGGTGAGCAGTTCTTC
cdr3_aa: CASSQDRYGEQFF
clone_size: -
j_call: TRBJ2-1
v_call: TRBV4-3
d_call: -

cdr3_nt: TGTGCCTGGGGCCGCGGGACAGGGACTGGAGAGACCCAGTACTTC
cdr3_aa: CAWGRGTGTGETQYF
clone_size: -
j_call: TRBJ2-5
v_call: TRBV30
d_call: TRBD1

cdr3_nt: TGTGCCTGGAGTAGGTTTGAGGCCACTGAAGCTTTCTTT
cdr3_aa: CAWSRFEATEAFF
clone_size: once
j_call: TRBJ1-1
v_call: TRBV30
d_call: -

cdr3_nt: TGTGCCAGCAGTCAAGGGATAGGGAGGACCGGGGAGCTGTTTTTT
cdr3_aa: CASSQGIGRTGELFF
clone_size: -
j_call: TRBJ2-2
v_call: TRBV3-1/TRBV3-2
d_call: -

cdr3_nt: TGTGCCAGCAGCTTCGGGGGAGCGGGAGGCGATGAGCAGTTCTTC
cdr3_aa: CASSFGGAGGDEQFF
clone_size: -
j_call: TRBJ2-1
v_call: TRBV7-3
d_call: TRBD2

cdr3_nt: TGTGCCATCAGTGATCAGACAGGGCCGAACACCATATATTTT
cdr3_aa: CAISDQTGPNTIYF
clone_size: -
j_call: TRBJ1-3
v_call: TRBV10-3
d_call: TRBD1

cdr3_nt: TGTGCCAGCAGTGACCAGGGTCAGCCCCAGCATTTT
cdr3_aa: CASSDQGQPQHF
clone_size: -
j_call: TRBJ1-5
v_call: TRBV2
d_call: -

cdr3_nt: TGTGCCAGCAGTTTACTCCGGGACTCCGACTACGAGCAGTACTTC
cdr3_aa: CASSLLRDSDYEQYF
clone_size: -
j_call: TRBJ2-7
v_call: TRBV28
d_call: -

cdr3_nt: TGTGCCAGCAGCTTAGTCCCGGGCGAGCAGTACTTC
cdr3_aa: CASSLVPGEQYF
clone_size: -
j_call: TRBJ2-7
v_call: TRBV7-2
d_call: -

cdr3_nt: TGCGCCAGCAGCTTGGGTCTTACAGGGGTCCGGGTCGAGCAGTACTTC
cdr3_aa: CASSLGLTGVRVEQYF
clone_size: -
j_call: TRBJ2-7
v_call: TRBV5-1
d_call: TRBD1

cdr3_nt: TGTGCCAGCAGCCTGGGAGGTGCGAGCGGCTACACCTTC
cdr3_aa: CASSLGGASGYTF
clone_size: -
j_call: TRBJ1-2
v_call: TRBV6-5
d_call: -

cdr3_nt: TGTGCCAGCAGCTTGGGGGCGGGGAGGGATGAAAAACTGTTTTTT
cdr3_aa: CASSLGAGRDEKLFF
clone_size: few
j_call: TRBJ1-4
v_call: TRBV7-2
d_call: -

cdr3_nt: TGTGCCAGCAGGCGGGACGACTACTACGAGCAGTACTTC
cdr3_aa: CASRRDDYYEQYF
clone_size: -
j_call: TRBJ2-7
v_call: TRBV6-5
d_call: -